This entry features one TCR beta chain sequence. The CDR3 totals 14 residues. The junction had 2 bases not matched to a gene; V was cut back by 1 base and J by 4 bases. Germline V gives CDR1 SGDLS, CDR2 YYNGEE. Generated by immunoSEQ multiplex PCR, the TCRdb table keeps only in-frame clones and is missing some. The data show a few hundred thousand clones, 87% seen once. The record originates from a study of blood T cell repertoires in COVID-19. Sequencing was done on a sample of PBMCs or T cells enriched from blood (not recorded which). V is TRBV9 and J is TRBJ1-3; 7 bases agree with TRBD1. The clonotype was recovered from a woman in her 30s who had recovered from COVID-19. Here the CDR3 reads CASSVRDRGNTIYF. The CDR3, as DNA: TGTGCCAGCAGCGTACGGGACAGAGGAAACACCATATATTTT.